The 29 T cell receptor beta chains reported below all come from one sample, sequenced in a study of blood T cell repertoires in COVID-19 (dated by TCRdb to 2018 to 2021). The library was generated by the immunoSEQ multiplex PCR assay. TCRdb stores this immuneACCESS table with in-frame sequences only. Part of the clones is absent; in the studies checked, under half of the shortfall reflects unresolved V genes, and no reason is known for the rest. The sample yields roughly 380,000 clones; more than 85% were counted once. The ten largest clonotypes hold around 3% of the sample. Sequences were obtained from PBMCs or T cells enriched from blood (not recorded which). The origin of the receptors is a woman aged 30 to 39 who had recovered from COVID-19.

This clone was seen a few times. The CDR3: CASSELLENEQFF. In DNA, the CDR3 is TGCGCCAGCAGTGAGCTACTAGAAAATGAGCAGTTCTTC. The chain recombines TRBV10-2 with TRBJ2-1, with D possibly being TRBD2 (5 bases). The V gene's germline CDR1 is WSHSY and CDR2 SAAADI. CDR3 size: 13 residues. The V end was cut by 2 bases, the J end by 7 bases, with 9 bases between.

The V gene is TRBV11-1, the J gene TRBJ1-1, with a tentative D call TRBD1 (5 bases). The germline CDR1 and CDR2 sequences are SGHAT and FQDESV (reference sequence). This CDR3 is built from 15 residues. Between the trimmed V and J ends, which lost 8 bases and 4 bases, there was a span of 20 bases. The CDR3, as DNA: TGTGCCAGCTCTCGTGCGGCCAGGGAGGGCACTGAAGCTTTCTTT. It translates to CASSRAAREGTEAFF.

The chain joins TRBV9 to TRBJ2-7, with 7 bases lining up with TRBD1. Germline-derived CDR1 and CDR2 are SGDLS and YYNGEE. The V segment lost 5 bases and the J segment 1 base; nucleotides outside the gene matches: 9. This CDR3 spans 15 amino acids. As DNA, the CDR3 is TGTGCCAGCAGTCAGGCCCCGGGACAGTCCTACGAGCAGTACTTC. Amino acids: CASSQAPGQSYEQYF. The complete variable domain, with remaining parts taken from reference TRBV9 and TRBJ2-7, reads DSGVTQTPKHLITATGQRVTLRCSPRSGDLSVYWYQQSLDQGLQFLIQYYNGEERAKGNILERFSAQQFPDLHSELNLSSLELGDSALYFCASSQAPGQSYEQYFGPGTRLTVT.

The chain has TRBV21-1 and TRBJ2-1; the table's D call TRBD2 went unverified against the DNA. TRBV21-1 is marked as a pseudogene. This CDR3 has 15 residues. CDR3 nucleotide sequence: TGTGCCAGCAAAAGTGGACTAGTTGGGTCGGATGAGCAGTTCTTC. It yields the protein CASKSGLVGSDEQFF.

V gene TRBV5-1 combines with J gene TRBJ1-1; 9 positions match TRBD1. J was trimmed by 0 bases and V by 4 bases; bases with no gene match: 4. Germline CDR1 reads SGHRS; CDR2 reads YFSETQ. This CDR3 region has 15 residues. CDR3 nucleotides: TGCGCCAGCAGCCCTCGGACAGGGGTGAACACTGAAGCTTTCTTT. This gives the protein CASSPRTGVNTEAFF.

CDR3 amino acids: CASIPGSATDTQYF. DNA for the CDR3: TGTGCCAGCATCCCCGGAAGCGCTACAGATACGCAGTATTTT. The chain links TRBV5-8 to TRBJ2-3; D is unclear. The CDR3 is 14 amino acids. Trimming shortened V by 6 bases and J by 3 bases, and 14 bases separated the two germline ends. Germline-derived CDR1 and CDR2 are SGHTS and YDEGEE.

The chain joins TRBV15 to TRBJ1-4; no firm D call. Trimming pared 0 bases from V and 0 bases from J, leaving 8 bases between. Looked up from germline, CDR1 is LNHNV and CDR2 is YYDKDF (reference sequence). The CDR3 loop spans 16 amino acids. The CDR3 loop reads CATSRDASTTNEKLFF. The CDR3, as DNA: TGTGCCACCAGCAGAGATGCGTCAACAACTAATGAAAAACTGTTTTTT.

The chain combines TRBV3-1 (or the pseudogene TRBV3-2) with TRBJ2-1; 11 nucleotides match TRBD2. The V segment lost 0 bases and the J segment 8 bases; nucleotides outside the gene matches: 6. This CDR3 has 16 residues. The V gene's germline CDR1 is LGHDT and CDR2 YNNKEL (reference sequence). CDR3 bases: TGTGCCAGCAGCCAAGATCATACTAGCGGGAGCGATGAGCAGTTCTTC. Translating gives CASSQDHTSGSDEQFF.

This chain joins TRBV2 and TRBJ2-5; 10 nucleotides line up with TRBD2. Looked up from germline, CDR1 is SNHLY and CDR2 is FYNNEI. The CDR3 covers 15 residues. J gave up 5 bases and V 3 bases, and 6 bases lay outside the gene matches. CDR3 DNA: TGTGCCAGCAGTGAGGAGCGGGGGGGCCTCGAGACCCAGTACTTC. It yields the protein CASSEERGGLETQYF.

The V call is TRBV11-2, the J call TRBJ1-2; 8 nucleotides align to TRBD1. Germline V gene sequence: CDR1 SGHAT, CDR2 FQNNGV. Unmatched junction bases numbered 6, after V lost 1 base and J lost 5 bases. There are 15 residues in the CDR3. The CDR3 nucleotides are TGTGCCAGCAGCTTAGGACAGGGGTGGGTTTATGGCTACACCTTC. Residues: CASSLGQGWVYGYTF. Drawing the rest from reference TRBV11-2 and TRBJ1-2, the complete variable domain is EAGVAQSPRYKIIEKRQSVAFWCNPISGHATLYWYQQILGQGPKLLIQFQNNGVVDDSQLPKDRFSAERLKGVDSTLKIQPAKLEDSAVYLCASSLGQGWVYGYTFGSGTRLTVV.

The CDR3 reads CASSLSWTVFATNEKLFF. CDR3 coding DNA: TGTGCCAGCAGCCTCTCTTGGACTGTTTTTGCAACTAATGAAAAACTGTTTTTT. The chain carries TRBV3-1 (or the pseudogene TRBV3-2) and TRBJ1-4, with no clear D. Germline loops: CDR1 LGHDT, CDR2 YNNKEL (reference sequence). This CDR3 is built from 18 residues. The germline V and J ends were trimmed by 4 bases and 0 bases, with 18 bases remaining between them.

The chain combines TRBV19 with TRBJ1-2, with no clear D. This CDR3 region has 14 residues. Germline V lookup: CDR1 LNHDA, CDR2 SQIVND (reference sequence). V lost 5 bases and J lost 1, with 11 bases in between. DNA for the CDR3: TGTGCCAGTAGTGGCAGTGTCAATAACTATGGCTACACCTTC. It translates to CASSGSVNNYGYTF. Full variable domain (missing parts from reference TRBV19 and TRBJ1-2): DGGITQSPKYLFRKEGQNVTLSCEQNLNHDAMYWYRQDPGQGLRLIYYSQIVNDFQKGDIAEGYSVSREKKESFPLTVTSAQKNPTAFYLCASSGSVNNYGYTFGSGTRLTVV.

This clone was detected only once. This chain uses TRBV27 with TRBJ1-6; 7 nucleotides align to TRBD1. Trimming removed 5 bases from V and 7 bases from J; junction bases left unmatched: 14. There are 17 residues in the CDR3. Per the germline V gene, CDR1 is MNHEY and CDR2 is SMNVEV (reference sequence). The CDR3 sequence is CASSPHRRDSQNSPLHF. The CDR3 DNA follows: TGTGCCAGCAGTCCTCACCGACGGGACAGCCAAAATTCACCCCTCCACTTT.

The chain employs TRBV5-1 and TRBJ2-7; a weak D match, TRBD1 (6 bases). The CDR3 is 14 residues long. V was pared by 2 bases and J by 3 bases, with 12 bases between. Looked up from germline, CDR1 is SGHRS and CDR2 is YFSETQ. Here the CDR3 reads CASSLGGPYYEQYF. DNA of the CDR3: TGCGCCAGCAGCTTAGGGGGTCCGTACTACGAGCAGTACTTC.

This clone was counted once. The chain is built from TRBV28 and TRBJ1-2; D unresolved. The CDR3 consists of 13 residues. Trimming left V 8 bases short and J 2 bases short, with 12 bases between. The germline CDR1 and CDR2 sequences are MDHEN and SYDVKM. In DNA, the CDR3 is TGTGCCAGCCTCCTACGCTCGAACTATGGCTACACCTTC. Its protein is CASLLRSNYGYTF.

The chain has TRBV18 and TRBJ1-4, with TRBD1 as a possible D gene (5 bases). CDR1 and CDR2 (germline): KGHSH, LQKENI. This CDR3 is 14 amino acids long. Between the trimmed V and J ends, which lost 6 bases and 6 bases, there was a span of 14 bases. CDR3 sequence (DNA): TGTGCCAGCTCCCCGGGGGTATCGTATGAAAAACTGTTTTTT. It codes for CASSPGVSYEKLFF.

The chain couples TRBV7-9 to TRBJ2-7; 14 nucleotides match TRBD2. Germline CDR1 is SEHNR and CDR2 is FQNEAQ (reference sequence). The V segment lost 1 base and the J segment 7 bases; nucleotides outside the gene matches: 15. This CDR3 comprises 19 residues. The CDR3 is CASSLVRVLGTSGSREQYF. CDR3 nucleotide sequence: TGTGCCAGCAGCTTAGTTCGGGTTTTAGGGACTAGCGGGAGTCGGGAGCAGTACTTC.

This chain joins TRBV18 and TRBJ2-7; possible D gene TRBD2, 5 bases. CDR1 is KGHSH, CDR2 LQKENI, per germline. V gave up 2 bases and J gave up 3 bases, with 11 bases separating them. This CDR3 has 14 amino acids. CDR3 residues: CASSPSGLDYEQYF. For the CDR3, the DNA is TGTGCCAGCTCACCATCGGGGTTAGACTACGAGCAGTACTTC. Complete variable domain (other parts from reference TRBV18 and TRBJ2-7): NAGVMQNPRHLVRRRGQEARLRCSPMKGHSHVYWYRQLPEEGLKFMVYLQKENIIDESGMPKERFSAEFPKEGPSILRIQQVVRGDSAAYFCASSPSGLDYEQYFGPGTRLTVT.

This sequence joins TRBV30 and TRBJ2-1, with D tentatively TRBD1 (5 bases). This CDR3 is 19 amino acids long. Germline V gene data show CDR1 as GTSNPN and CDR2 as SVGIG (reference sequence). Trimming stripped 3 bases from V and 0 bases from J, with 24 bases between. The CDR3: CAWSPKTPLAGFSYNEQFF. The CDR3 DNA reads as TGTGCCTGGAGCCCAAAAACCCCCCTGGCAGGGTTCTCCTACAATGAGCAGTTCTTC.

This rearrangement joins TRBV12-1 to TRBJ2-2; TRBD2 is the table's D call, not checked against the DNA. TRBV12-1 is listed as a pseudogene. This CDR3 contains 15 residues. The CDR3 bases are TGTGCCAGCAGATGGGGACTAGCGGGAACCGGGGAGCTGTTTTTT. It is translated as CASRWGLAGTGELFF.

CDR3 amino acids: CASSDSVAGHTDTQYF. In DNA form, the CDR3 reads TGTGCCAGCAGTGACTCGGTAGCGGGACACACAGATACGCAGTATTTT. The chain has TRBV6-4 and TRBJ2-3; 8 bases agree with TRBD2. Trimming removed 0 bases from V and 2 bases from J; junction bases left unmatched: 4. This CDR3 contains 16 residues. Germline lookup yields CDR1 MRHNA and CDR2 SNTAGT.

Regarding this clone: This sample also contains other DNA sequences that code for the same CDR3. The chain joins TRBV28 to TRBJ2-7, with unresolved D. Germline V gene lookup returns CDR1 MDHEN and CDR2 SYDVKM. The ends were cut back, 2 bases at V and 6 bases at J, with 5 bases in the middle. The CDR3 runs to 11 residues. CDR3: CASSLRGEQYF. CDR3 in DNA: TGTGCCAGCAGTTTAAGAGGCGAGCAGTACTTC.

The rearrangement links TRBV28 to TRBJ2-6, with 7 bases that match TRBD1. CDR1 MDHEN and CDR2 SYDVKM come from the germline V gene. This CDR3 contains 14 residues. The ends lost 5 bases at V and 13 bases at J; junction bases unmatched: 11. CDR3 amino acids: CASSPYRGTEVLTF. DNA of the CDR3: TGTGCCAGCAGTCCCTACAGGGGAACTGAAGTCCTGACTTTC.

This clone was seen only a few times. V and J are TRBV7-2 and TRBJ2-3, with 14 bases fitting TRBD2. Germline V gives CDR1 SGHTA, CDR2 FQGNSA. The CDR3 has 18 amino acids. The V segment lost 5 bases and the J segment 5 bases; nucleotides outside the gene matches: 12. CDR3 DNA: TGTGCCAGCAGCCAAATCGGGACTAGCGGGAGTCGGATAGATACGCAGTATTTT. Translating it yields CASSQIGTSGSRIDTQYF.

The chain links TRBV11-2 to TRBJ1-1; 8 positions agree with TRBD1. After removal of 4 bases from V and 0 bases from J, the junction contained 1 base not matched to a gene. Germline CDR1 and CDR2: SGHAT and FQNNGV. This CDR3 comprises 14 residues. The CDR3 protein is CASSSTGVNTEAFF. The CDR3 DNA reads as TGTGCCAGCAGCTCGACAGGGGTGAACACTGAAGCTTTCTTT. Based on the CDR3 plus reference TRBV11-2 and TRBJ1-1, the full variable domain is EAGVAQSPRYKIIEKRQSVAFWCNPISGHATLYWYQQILGQGPKLLIQFQNNGVVDDSQLPKDRFSAERLKGVDSTLKIQPAKLEDSAVYLCASSSTGVNTEAFFGQGTRLTVV.

The chain uses TRBV15 and TRBJ2-1, with 7 bases identical to TRBD2. In germline, CDR1 is LNHNV, CDR2 YYDKDF (reference sequence). The V and J ends lost 2 bases and 5 bases, in that order; junction bases with no gene match: 9. CDR3 length: 16 residues. DNA of the CDR3: TGTGCCACCAGCAGATCGAAAGGGCTAGCGGACAATGAGCAGTTCTTC. This translates into CATSRSKGLADNEQFF.

The chain carries TRBV28 and TRBJ1-6; TRBD1 matches at 10 bases. The germline V gene has CDR1 MDHEN and CDR2 SYDVKM. The ends lost 6 bases at V and 5 bases at J; junction bases unmatched: 10. The CDR3 length is 17 residues. DNA for the CDR3: TGTGCCAGCAGGGGGACAGGGGAGGGGCTAGATAATTCACCCCTCCACTTT. This encodes CASRGTGEGLDNSPLHF.

This clone occurred once. The chain is built from TRBV5-1 and TRBJ1-1; the match to TRBD1 covers 8 bases. The germline CDR1 and CDR2 sequences are SGHRS and YFSETQ. J gave up 5 bases and V 4 bases, and 4 bases lay outside the gene matches. CDR3 size: 13 residues. CDR3 nucleotide sequence: TGCGCCAGCAGCCCGGACAGGGCTACTGAAGCTTTCTTT. It specifies CASSPDRATEAFF. Variable domain in full (rest from reference TRBV5-1 and TRBJ1-1): KAGVTQTPRYLIKTRGQQVTLSCSPISGHRSVSWYQQTPGQGLQFLFEYFSETQRNKGNFPGRFSGRQFSNSRSEMNVSTLELGDSALYLCASSPDRATEAFFGQGTRLTVV.

The gene calls are TRBV4-2 and TRBJ1-2; 9 nucleotides match TRBD1. Germline CDR1 is LGHNA and CDR2 is YNFKEQ. V shed 0 bases, J shed 0 bases, and the junction held 5 bases outside the gene matches. The CDR3 length is 17 residues. The CDR3 loop reads CASSQDQGQGSNYGYTF. In DNA, the CDR3 is TGTGCCAGCAGCCAAGATCAGGGACAGGGCTCTAACTATGGCTACACCTTC.